This T cell receptor beta chain stems from a study of cytomegalovirus exposure and HLA in healthy donors. Primers: 60 Vbeta forward and 13 Jbeta reverse. Assay: immunoSEQ multiplex PCR; the TCRdb copy retains only in-frame clones and omits some. The table shows 150,000 to 200,000 clones, with around 80% occurring only once. The germline CDR1 and CDR2 sequences are SGDLS and YYNGEE. J was trimmed by 0 bases and V by 4 bases; bases with no gene match: 6. CDR3 length: 17 amino acids. Specimen: PBMCs. The TCR sequence derives from a girl between 5 and 17 years old in good health and CMV-seropositive. The chain has TRBV9 and TRBJ2-6; 8 bases agree with TRBD1. The CDR3 here is CASSQGQEYSGANVLTF. The DNA of the CDR3 is TGTGCCAGCAGCCAGGGACAGGAATACTCTGGGGCCAACGTCCTGACTTTC.